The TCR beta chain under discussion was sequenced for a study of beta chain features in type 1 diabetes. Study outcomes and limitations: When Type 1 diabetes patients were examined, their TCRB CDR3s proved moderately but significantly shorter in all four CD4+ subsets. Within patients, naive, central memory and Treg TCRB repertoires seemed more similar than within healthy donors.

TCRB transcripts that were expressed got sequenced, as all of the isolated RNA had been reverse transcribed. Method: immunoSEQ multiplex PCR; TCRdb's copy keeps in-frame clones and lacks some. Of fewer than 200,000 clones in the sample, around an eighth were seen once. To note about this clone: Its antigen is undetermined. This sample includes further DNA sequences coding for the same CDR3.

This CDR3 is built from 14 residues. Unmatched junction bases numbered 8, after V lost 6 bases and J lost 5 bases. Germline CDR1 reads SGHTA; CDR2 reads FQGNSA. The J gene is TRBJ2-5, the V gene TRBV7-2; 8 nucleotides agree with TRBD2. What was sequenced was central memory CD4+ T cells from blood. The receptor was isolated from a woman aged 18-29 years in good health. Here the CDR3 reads CASSLAGRGETQYF. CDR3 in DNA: TGTGCCAGCAGTCTAGCGGGCCGAGGGGAGACCCAGTACTTC.